The 25 T cell receptor beta chains presented below share a single source sample, sequenced in a study of breast tumors, draining lymph nodes, adjacent tissues. Breast cancer patients provided tissue from their axillary draining lymph nodes. TCRdb re-derived calls from the multiplex PCR reads in MiXCR, one entry per CDR3 protein. The table shows hundreds of thousands of distinct CDR3 sequences, with approximately 30% occurring only once. Input material: axillary lymph node tissue. The receptor source for this set is a female donor with breast cancer. Some clones in this sample may be carry-over from other donors' samples.

This clonotype was found many times. The rearrangement joins TRBV15 to TRBJ2-1, with 11 bases matching TRBD2. V shed 3 bases, J shed 10 bases, and the junction held 14 bases outside the gene matches. The V gene's germline CDR1 is LNHNV and CDR2 YYDKDF (reference sequence). The CDR3 is 17 residues long. The CDR3 sequence: CATSRGGASGRLREQFF. The CDR3 DNA is TGTGCCACCAGCAGGGGAGGAGCTAGCGGGAGGTTGAGGGAGCAGTTCTTC.

As regards this clonotype: One junction end does not reproduce the germline sequence, and a read error may be involved. The V and J genes are TRBV7-3 and TRBJ2-3; D remains ambiguous. This CDR3 has 15 amino acids. Germline V gene sequence: CDR1 SGHTA, CDR2 FQGTGA. The CDR3 sequence is CAGSLVGGVTDTQYF. The CDR3 DNA is TGTGCCGGCAGCTTAGTAGGTGGGGTCACAGATACGCAGTATTTC.

In this sample, this clonotype turned up a few times. The chain recombines TRBV30 with TRBJ1-1; no reliable D call. With 0 bases removed from V and 0 bases from J, the gap between germline ends came to 8 bases. Germline CDR1 and CDR2: GTSNPN and SVGIG (reference sequence). This CDR3 contains 14 residues. The CDR3 region is CAWSVTGMNTEAFF. In DNA form, the CDR3 reads TGTGCCTGGAGTGTGACCGGGATGAACACTGAAGCTTTCTTT.

The rearrangement joins TRBV5-1 to TRBJ2-5; TRBD2 might be the D (5 bases). Germline V lookup: CDR1 SGHRS, CDR2 YFSETQ. Trimming removed 4 bases from V and 7 bases from J, with 8 bases in between. This CDR3 contains 11 residues. The CDR3 DNA follows: TGCGCCAGCAGCATCGGAGGGACCCAGTACTTC. Translating it yields CASSIGGTQYF.

Written as DNA, the CDR3 is TGTGCCAGCAGAGCGGGAGGGCCTAAGGAGACCCAGTACTTC. Residues: CASRAGGPKETQYF. V usage is TRBV7-2 and J usage is TRBJ2-5; 10 bases are shared with TRBD2. This CDR3 has 14 amino acids. V was clipped by 6 bases and J by 5 bases; unmatched bases: 6. CDR1 SGHTA and CDR2 FQGNSA come from the germline V gene.

This clonotype was seen many times. J is TRBJ2-2 and V is TRBV7-2; D is undetermined. This CDR3 has 13 amino acids. CDR1 SGHTA and CDR2 FQGNSA come from the germline V gene. V was trimmed by 4 bases and J by 4 bases, leaving 7 bases between them. In DNA, the CDR3 is TGTGCCAGCAGCTCCGACTTCACCGGGGAGCTGTTTTTT. As protein: CASSSDFTGELFF.

V usage is TRBV20-1 and J usage is TRBJ2-6; unclear D gene. This CDR3 is built from 11 residues. V dropped 7 bases and J dropped 4 bases, with 5 bases sitting between them. Germline V gene sequence: CDR1 DFQATT, CDR2 SNEGSKA (reference sequence). The CDR3 DNA reads TGCAGTGGGTCCGGGGCCAACGTCCTGACTTTC. It encodes CSGSGANVLTF.

V is TRBV25-1 and J is TRBJ2-5, with 10 bases lining up with TRBD2. Losses at the gene ends were 6 bases for V and 2 bases for J; bases not matched to a gene: 12. The CDR3 is made up of 17 amino acids. Germline V gene sequence: CDR1 MGHDK, CDR2 SYGVNS. CDR3 DNA: TGTGCCAGCAGGGATCCGGCTAGCGGGAGCGGACAAGAGACCCAGTACTTC. Its protein product is CASRDPASGSGQETQYF.

This clonotype was seen at least ten times. The chain carries TRBV20-1 and TRBJ2-1; 12 bases are shared with TRBD2. V shed 4 bases and J 7 bases; nucleotides not matched to a gene: 11. From germline, CDR1 is DFQATT and CDR2 SNEGSKA (reference sequence). The CDR3 sequence is 16 residues long. In nucleotides, the CDR3 is TGCAGTGCTATCGGGGCTAGCGGGAGGGCCGGGAATGAGCAGTTCTTC. Translation: CSAIGASGRAGNEQFF.

This clonotype was detected only a few times. Just one base apart from a much larger clone, this may be a read error. J is TRBJ2-1 and V is TRBV11-2; perhaps TRBD2 as D (5 bases). V lost 5 bases, J lost 15 bases, and 20 bases lay in between. Looked up from germline, CDR1 is SGHAT and CDR2 is FQNNGV. The CDR3 spans 13 residues. The CDR3 sequence: CASSPGGRAGRFF. Written as DNA, the CDR3 is TGTGCCAGCAGCCCCGGCGGGCGTGCGGGTCGGTTCTTC.

As concerns this clonotype: This clone may be a read error of a much larger clone one base away. The chain employs TRBV10-3 and TRBJ2-1; 10 nucleotides align to TRBD1. The CDR3 sequence is 14 residues long. CDR1 ENHRY and CDR2 SYGVKD come from the germline V gene. The CDR3 loop reads CAVRAGTGEETQFF. In nucleotides, the CDR3 is TGTGCCGTCAGGGCCGGGACAGGGGAGGAGACCCAGTTCTTC.

To note about this clonotype: Given a much more abundant clone one base away, this may be a read error. The chain is built from TRBV28 and TRBJ1-6; D unresolved. CDR3 size: 16 residues. CDR1 MDHEN and CDR2 SYDVKM come from the germline V gene. The CDR3 loop reads CAGSLRGVWRNSPLHF. The CDR3, as DNA: TGTGCCGGCAGTTTACGGGGTGTATGGCGGAATTCACCCCTCCACTTT.

This clonotype was recorded many times. The junction departs from germline at one end; a sequencing error may be responsible. This chain connects TRBV12-5 to TRBJ2-3; weak D call: TRBD2 (6 bases). The V gene's germline CDR1 is LGHNT and CDR2 FRNRAP. This CDR3 contains 15 residues. Here the CDR3 DNA reads TGTGCTAGTGGTTTCTTGGGCAGACTAGGGGAGCTGGGGCATTTT. Amino acids: CASGFLGRLGELGHF.

The genes are TRBV20-1 and TRBJ1-6, with 7 bases matching TRBD1. Germline V gene lookup returns CDR1 DFQATT and CDR2 SNEGSKA (reference sequence). The CDR3 length is 14 residues. The junction had 10 bases not matched to a gene; V was cut back by 5 bases and J by 9 bases. CDR3 nucleotide sequence: TGCAGTGCTCCTTATCCGACAGGGAGTTCACCCCTCCACTTT. Its translation is CSAPYPTGSSPLHF.

There are many counts of this clonotype. This may come from a read error, since a much larger clone is one base off. The chain links TRBV5-1 to TRBJ1-4, with a possible D match to TRBD1 (5 bases). The CDR3 has 14 residues. Germline lookup yields CDR1 SGHRS and CDR2 YFSETQ. The CDR3 loop reads CASSLGPLGEKLCF. The CDR3 DNA is TGCGCCAGCAGCTTAGGGCCCTTAGGGGAAAAACTGTGTTTT.

This clonotype was recorded at least ten times. The chain links TRBV11-3 to TRBJ2-1, with 8 bases matching TRBD2. V was pared by 5 bases and J by 0 bases, with 12 bases of the junction left unmatched. The CDR3 spans 18 residues. Germline V CDR1 and CDR2: SGHNT, YENEEA. CDR3 coding DNA: TGTGCCAGCAGCCCCGGGTCTAGCGGGTGGAGCTCCTACAATGAGCAGTTCTTC. Residues: CASSPGSSGWSSYNEQFF.

This chain joins TRBV20-1 and TRBJ2-1, with TRBD1 matching 11 bases. The trim removed 5 bases at V and 8 bases at J, leaving 14 bases unmatched. This CDR3 region has 16 residues. Germline CDR1 reads DFQATT; CDR2 reads SNEGSKA (reference sequence). CDR3 residues: CSADPGTGGRGYEQFF. DNA of the CDR3: TGCAGTGCTGACCCCGGGACAGGGGGTCGGGGGTATGAGCAGTTCTTC.

This clonotype appeared many times. The chain combines TRBV28 with TRBJ2-1; D is ambiguous. Germline V gives CDR1 MDHEN, CDR2 SYDVKM. Trimming took off 6 bases at V and 8 bases at J, with 14 bases between the two ends. This CDR3 comprises 13 residues. CDR3 sequence: CASSHNRWDEQFF. Here the CDR3 DNA reads TGTGCCAGCAGCCACAACAGATGGGATGAGCAGTTCTTC.

This clonotype has a count of ten or more. The chain combines TRBV4-3 with TRBJ1-4; D gene unclear. Trimming shortened V by 0 bases and J by 0 bases, and 5 bases separated the two germline ends. The CDR3 loop spans 15 amino acids. CDR1 is LGHNA and CDR2 is YSLEER in the germline V gene. CDR3 DNA sequence: TGCGCCAGCAGCCAAGATATGACAACTAATGAAAAACTGTTTTTT. As protein: CASSQDMTTNEKLFF.

J is TRBJ2-7 and V is TRBV6-2 or TRBV6-3; D gene uncertain. This CDR3 region has 12 residues. V gave up 2 bases and J gave up 7 bases, with 9 bases separating them. Germline lookup yields CDR1 MNHEY and CDR2 SVGEGT. The CDR3 loop is CASSYGFGEQYF. In DNA, the CDR3 is TGTGCCAGCAGTTACGGTTTTGGAGAGCAGTACTTC.

At least ten counts were recorded for this clonotype. The V and J genes are TRBV6-5 and TRBJ1-2; the D gene is possibly TRBD1 (5 bases). Trimming cost V 7 bases and J 8 bases, with 14 bases left between them. Looked up from germline, CDR1 is MNHEY and CDR2 is SVGAGI. The CDR3 has 12 amino acids. CDR3 amino acids: CASTLGGRGYTF. The CDR3 DNA reads as TGTGCCAGCACCCTGGGGGGTCGAGGCTACACCTTC.

V usage is TRBV2 and J usage is TRBJ2-4, with 7 bases identical to TRBD2. The CDR3 is made up of 13 amino acids. The ends lost 3 bases at V and 8 bases at J; junction bases unmatched: 4. Per germline, CDR1 SNHLY and CDR2 FYNNEI. The CDR3 reads CASSDIGGDIQYF. DNA of the CDR3: TGTGCCAGCAGTGATATTGGGGGGGACATTCAGTACTTC.

The genes are TRBV25-1 and TRBJ1-4; tentative D call: TRBD1 (6 bases). Germline V gene sequence: CDR1 MGHDK, CDR2 SYGVNS. The CDR3 is made up of 13 amino acids. CDR3 in DNA: TGTGCTAGGAGGGGGGCAACTAATGAAAAACTGTTTTTT. It codes for CARRGATNEKLFF.

This clonotype was found many times. The chain links TRBV19 to TRBJ2-7; D is possibly TRBD2 (5 bases). This CDR3 is built from 14 residues. Germline V gene data show CDR1 as LNHDA and CDR2 as SQIVND (reference sequence). V was clipped by 4 bases and J by 1 base, with 11 bases between them. The CDR3 sequence: CASSTEGRSYEQYF. CDR3 sequence (DNA): TGTGCCAGTAGTACCGAGGGCCGTTCCTACGAGCAGTACTTC.

The V gene is TRBV24-1, the J gene TRBJ2-7; tentatively, D is TRBD1 or TRBD2 (7 bases each). Germline V gene lookup returns CDR1 KGHDR and CDR2 SFDVKD. V was trimmed by 7 bases and J by 3 bases, leaving 21 bases between them. The CDR3 is 16 residues long. The CDR3 nucleotides read TGTGCCACCAGCAGCTTGGCGGGGGACAGTCGCTACGAGCAGTACTTC. Its translation is CATSSLAGDSRYEQYF.